Detailed here is one T cell receptor (beta chain). Its antigen target is currently unknown. The input lacks base qualities; no much larger clone sits a single base away. This sample was taken from a study of T cell responses to AZD1222 COVID-19 vaccine (dated by TCRdb to 2020 to 2022). For the wider study: A total of over 230 trial participants underwent TCR sequencing, of whom some 210 received two doses of AZD1222 and about 25 received two doses of the MenACWY control vaccine. Trial participants were enrolled by age into subgroups of 18-55, 56-69 and 70-plus years, and roughly 160, 29 and 62 TCR-sequenced participants, respectively, were included in these subgroups. What the authors observed across the whole study: Because no samples from the day 14 peak response were available, repertoires could be characterized only after the peak T cell response. Spike-specific TCR breadth and depth rose significantly after two AZD1222 doses compared with day 0 and with MenACWY recipients. Participants were mostly white British, with more females than males. The authors suggested clonal diversity may have been underestimated. CD4 TCRs associated with the vaccine covered the entire spike protein, and the dominant responses were in regions 160-218 and 743-854. Only six AZD1222 recipients were SARS-CoV-2 seropositive at baseline, limiting conclusions about previously exposed vaccinees. Nearly half of unique spike-specific TCRs reportedly recognized epitopes outside regions mutated in the B.1.351 and B.1.1.7 variants. In the small 56-69-year group, the increase in depth fell short of significance, most likely because of low power.

Per the publication, the time point label means: about 28 days (+/-7) after the second vaccine dose. According to the study, the label for this sample's treatment or condition signals: meningococcal conjugate vaccine given as trial control. The vaccinee samples were drawn from two UK trials, COV001 and COV002, one of which was a single-blind randomized controlled phase 2/3 trial testing AZD1222 (ChAdOx1 nCoV-19) in healthy adults. For TCRbeta chain sequencing, PBMC samples were collected from trial participants at day 0 and at day 28 after the second dose. The CDR3 regions of human TCRbeta chains were analyzed by immunosequencing. The published analysis was carried out like this. TCRs in the repertoires were compared against a reference library of SARS-CoV-2-specific TCRs that had been generated with the MIRA antigen-specificity platform. Breadth was defined as the fraction of unique TCRs that were SARS-CoV-2-associated. Depth was defined as the fraction of total T cells that were SARS-CoV-2-associated. Each spike-specific TCR was assigned to its reactive spike region and to a CD4 or CD8 class using the MIRA data. Log10-transformed breadth and depth values were compared by one-way ANOVA with Sidak's multiple comparisons tests. TCRdb mirrors the immuneACCESS table, restricted to in-frame sequences. Some clones are absent from its copies; in checked studies, under half trace to an unresolved V gene, and the reason for the others is unknown. V and J calls and clone size are copied from that table; D and trimming were computed from the DNA. The sample has 160,000 or so clones on record, 80% to 90% of them singletons. About 4.1% of the sample comes from the top ten.

The trim is 3 bases for V and 7 bases for J, with a gap of 7 bases between the germline ends. As encoded in the germline V gene (reference sequence), CDR1 is SEHNR while CDR2 is FQNEAQ. The CDR3 covers 13 residues, taking in both the cysteine and the phenylalanine. CDR3 DNA is the only sequence kept; it has 39 bases, read in frame from the first base. The V and J genes are TRBV7-9 and TRBJ1-6; the D gene identity is not certain. The source of this sequence is an adult who received the MenACWY meningococcal vaccine as a control. The sample was peripheral blood, taken 28 days after the second dose of the MenACWY control vaccine. The DNA sequence follows: TGTGCCAGCAGCTTGGTAGGGAATTCACCCCTCCACTTT. Translated, it gives CASSLVGNSPLHF.